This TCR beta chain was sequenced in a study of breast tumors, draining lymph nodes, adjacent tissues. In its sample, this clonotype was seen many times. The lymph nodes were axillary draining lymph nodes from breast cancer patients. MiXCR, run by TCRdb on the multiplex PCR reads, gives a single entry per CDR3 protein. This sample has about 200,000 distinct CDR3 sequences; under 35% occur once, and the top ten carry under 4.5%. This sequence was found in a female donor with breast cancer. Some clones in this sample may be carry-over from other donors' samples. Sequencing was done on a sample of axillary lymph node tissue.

CDR3: CAAGRGLNTGELFF. The CDR3 DNA follows: TGTGCAGCAGGCAGGGGCCTTAACACCGGGGAGCTGTTTTTT. The chain carries TRBV9 and TRBJ2-2; D might be TRBD1 (6 bases). The CDR3 consists of 14 residues. Germline V gene sequence: CDR1 SGDLS, CDR2 YYNGEE.